These 8 T cell receptor beta chains share one sample of origin, sequenced in a study of CXCR3-negative and CXCR3-positive naive CD8 T cells. No antigens are known for them. Study-wide points: Naive cells with CXCR3 showed TRB CDR3s that were more hydrophobic than those in CXCR3-negative naive cells.

The authors made the TRB cDNA libraries by 5' RACE using UMI labels. TCRdb reprocessed the 5' RACE reads, with one entry per CDR3 protein and no DNA. This sample lists about 110,000 distinct CDR3 sequences; its ten largest clones have 0.3% to 0.4%. The sequenced sample was naive CXCR3+ CD8+ T cells from blood. Subset here: CD45RO-CCR7+CD27+CD95- naive CD8+ T cells expressing CXCR3 (TNR3+). The receptors shown here come from a human donor in good health. Some clones in this sample may be carry-over from other donors' samples.

The CDR3 is CASSLGPGIGYGYTF. The chain joins TRBV7-3 to TRBJ1-2; no DNA is available, so the TRBD1 call from TCRdb remains unchecked. The CDR3 consists of 15 residues. CDR1 is SGHTA and CDR2 is FQGTGA in the germline V gene.

The genes are TRBV4-3 and TRBJ2-7; TCRdb's D call, TRBD1, is unchecked because there is no DNA. Looked up from germline, CDR1 is LGHNA and CDR2 is YSLEER. CDR3 length: 16 amino acids. The CDR3 reads CASSQDRGGAGYEQYF.

The rearrangement joins TRBV6-2 or TRBV6-3 to TRBJ2-7; as DNA is missing, the TRBD2 call by TCRdb cannot be tested. Germline loops: CDR1 MNHEY, CDR2 SVGEGT. This CDR3 is built from 17 residues. The CDR3 loop is CASSYPTTSGSPYEQYF.

The chain couples TRBV29-1 to TRBJ2-3. The CDR3 has 15 amino acids. Germline V lookup: CDR1 SQVTM, CDR2 ANQGSEA. This CDR3 is CSGSRQGASTDTQYF.

The chain joins TRBV4-1 to TRBJ2-1; TCRdb's D gene call, TRBD2, goes unchecked for lack of DNA. The CDR3 loop spans 16 amino acids. CDR1 is MGHRA, CDR2 YSYEKL, per germline. The CDR3 is CASSQSLADTYNEQFF.

The J gene is TRBJ2-1, the V gene TRBV6-4; TCRdb lists TRBD1, though no DNA is available to test this call. The CDR3 length is 15 residues. CDR1 MRHNA and CDR2 SNTAGT come from the germline V gene. This chain's CDR3 is CASSEAGGTYNEQFF.

V usage is TRBV4-3 and J usage is TRBJ1-5; the D gene TCRdb calls, TRBD1, cannot be checked with no DNA. CDR3 size: 16 residues. From germline, CDR1 is LGHNA and CDR2 YSLEER. CDR3 sequence: CASSQDRGYSNQPQHF.

V gene TRBV5-6 combines with J gene TRBJ1-1; TCRdb calls TRBD1, which cannot be checked without DNA. Per the germline V gene, CDR1 is SGHDT and CDR2 is YYEEEE. The CDR3 has 15 amino acids. The CDR3 sequence: CASSPRRGALTEAFF.